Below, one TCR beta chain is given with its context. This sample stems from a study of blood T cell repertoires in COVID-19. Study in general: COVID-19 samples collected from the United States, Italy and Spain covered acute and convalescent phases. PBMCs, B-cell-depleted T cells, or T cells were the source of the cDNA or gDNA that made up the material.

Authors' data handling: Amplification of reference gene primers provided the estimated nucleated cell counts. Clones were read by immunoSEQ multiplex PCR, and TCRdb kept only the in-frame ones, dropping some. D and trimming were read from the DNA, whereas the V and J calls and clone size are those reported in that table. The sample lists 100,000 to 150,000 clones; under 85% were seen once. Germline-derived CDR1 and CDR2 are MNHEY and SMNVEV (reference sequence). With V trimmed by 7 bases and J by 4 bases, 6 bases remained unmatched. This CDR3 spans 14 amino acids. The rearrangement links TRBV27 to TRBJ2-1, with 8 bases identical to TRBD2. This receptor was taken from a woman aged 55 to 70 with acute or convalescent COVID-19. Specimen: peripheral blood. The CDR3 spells CASKLSGGYNEQFF. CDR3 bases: TGTGCCAGCAAGTTGAGCGGGGGATACAATGAGCAGTTCTTC.